This T cell receptor beta chain was sequenced during a study of blood T cell repertoires in COVID-19. The overall study: PBMCs, B-cell-depleted T cells, or T cells were the source of the cDNA or gDNA that made up the material.

Produced via immunoSEQ multiplex PCR; TCRdb's table is partial and in-frame only. Here the sample spans under 250,000 clones, around nine tenths being singletons. This CDR3 contains 15 residues. Trimming took 4 bases from V and 2 from J; bases not matched to a gene: 6. CDR1 SGHTA and CDR2 FQGNSA come from the germline V gene. The source material was peripheral blood. This chain uses TRBV7-2 with TRBJ2-3, with 7 bases identical to TRBD1. This TCR came from an older woman with acute or convalescent COVID-19. The CDR3 protein is CASSSKQGITDTQYF. As DNA, the CDR3 is TGTGCCAGCAGCTCGAAACAGGGGATCACAGATACGCAGTATTTT. The full variable domain, its missing parts supplied by reference TRBV7-2 and TRBJ2-3, is GAGVSQSPSNKVTEKGKDVELRCDPISGHTALYWYRQSLGQGLEFLIYFQGNSAPDKSGLPSDRFSAERTGGSVSTLTIQRTQQEDSAVYLCASSSKQGITDTQYFGPGTRLTVL.